The 26 T cell receptor beta chains listed next were all sequenced from one sample in a study of blood T cell repertoires in COVID-19 (dated by TCRdb to about 2020). Library generation was performed with the immunoSEQ multiplex PCR assay. The table was pulled from immuneACCESS by TCRdb, which kept in-frame rearrangements only. Such tables lose some clones; where checked, under half of the loss comes from unresolved V genes, and the rest has no known cause. The table for this sample lists 50,000 to 60,000 clones; 85% of them were counted only once. Of the sample, about 13% is held by the ten largest clones. The material sequenced was peripheral blood. The receptors shown here come from a human donor in a cohort sampled during active COVID-19.

This chain uses TRBV4-2 with TRBJ2-3, with TRBD2 matching 10 bases. The CDR3 is 18 residues long. V lost 0 bases and J lost 2; bases outside the gene matches: 8. Germline lookup yields CDR1 LGHNA and CDR2 YNFKEQ. CDR3 region: CASSQDLRTSGYTDTQYF. CDR3 DNA: TGTGCCAGCAGCCAAGATCTGAGGACTAGCGGATACACAGATACGCAGTATTTT.

The chain recombines TRBV10-3 with TRBJ2-3; a weak D match, TRBD2 (5 bases). The V end lost 3 bases, the J end lost 6 bases, and 13 bases lay between the germline ends. This CDR3 comprises 14 residues. Looked up from germline, CDR1 is ENHRY and CDR2 is SYGVKD. CDR3 sequence reads: CAISDGLGEDTQYF. The DNA for the CDR3 is TGTGCCATCAGTGACGGCCTTGGGGAGGATACGCAGTATTTT.

V usage is TRBV6-5 and J usage is TRBJ2-3, with TRBD1 matching over 9 bases. The germline gives CDR1 MNHEY, CDR2 SVGAGI. The CDR3 length is 13 residues. V lost 5 bases and J lost 8; bases outside the gene matches: 5. CDR3 region: CASSKQGAVTQYF. CDR3 DNA: TGTGCCAGCAGTAAACAGGGGGCAGTTACGCAGTATTTT.

J is TRBJ2-4 and V is TRBV19, with 10 bases aligning to TRBD2. Germline V gene sequence: CDR1 LNHDA, CDR2 SQIVND (reference sequence). The junction had 2 bases not matched to a gene; V was cut back by 0 bases and J by 0 bases. This CDR3 is 17 amino acids long. The CDR3 sequence: CASSIDLAGVAKNIQYF. Here the CDR3 DNA reads TGTGCCAGTAGTATAGACCTAGCGGGAGTAGCCAAAAACATTCAGTACTTC. The whole variable domain, filled in from reference TRBV19 and TRBJ2-4, reads DGGITQSPKYLFRKEGQNVTLSCEQNLNHDAMYWYRQDPGQGLRLIYYSQIVNDFQKGDIAEGYSVSREKKESFPLTVTSAQKNPTAFYLCASSIDLAGVAKNIQYFGAGTRLSVL.

The genes are TRBV28 and TRBJ2-5; 7 nucleotides match TRBD1. The CDR3 is 15 amino acids. CDR1 MDHEN and CDR2 SYDVKM come from the germline V gene. Germline trimming cut 3 bases from V and 0 bases from J; bases unmatched to any gene: 4. The CDR3 loop reads CASSFSTGYQETQYF. Here the CDR3 DNA reads TGTGCCAGCAGTTTCTCGACAGGGTACCAAGAGACCCAGTACTTC.

The chain uses TRBV4-1 and TRBJ2-2, with 7 bases matching TRBD2. The germline V gene encodes CDR1 MGHRA and CDR2 YSYEKL. The CDR3 is made up of 16 amino acids. The J segment lost 0 bases and the V segment lost 4 bases, leaving 5 bases of the junction unmatched. Here the CDR3 reads CASSPWEGSNTGELFF. The CDR3 nucleotides are TGCGCCAGCAGCCCCTGGGAGGGTTCGAACACCGGGGAGCTGTTTTTT.

CDR3 in amino acids: CASSKGQGEVTEAFF. As DNA, the CDR3 is TGTGCCAGTAGCAAAGGACAGGGGGAAGTCACTGAAGCTTTCTTT. The chain is built from TRBV19 and TRBJ1-1; 10 nucleotides agree with TRBD1. This CDR3 contains 15 residues. The V segment lost 6 bases and the J segment 4 bases; nucleotides outside the gene matches: 8. Germline loops: CDR1 LNHDA, CDR2 SQIVND (reference sequence).

The chain links TRBV6-2 or TRBV6-3 to TRBJ2-7; D call uncertain. V was pared by 6 bases and J by 6 bases, with 12 bases between. CDR1 and CDR2 (germline): MNHEY, SVGEGT. This CDR3 has 12 residues. CDR3 bases: TGTGCCAGCAGCTCCCCGTCGGGCGAGCAGTACTTC. It yields the protein CASSSPSGEQYF.

Only a few counts were recorded for this clone. This chain links TRBV28 with TRBJ1-1; no firm D call. Trimming stripped 3 bases from V and 2 bases from J, with 7 bases between. Germline-derived CDR1 and CDR2 are MDHEN and SYDVKM. CDR3 size: 13 residues. CDR3 nucleotide sequence: TGTGCCAGCAGTTTGGAGATAAACACTGAAGCTTTCTTT. Amino acid sequence: CASSLEINTEAFF.

This clone was seen a single time. CDR3 nucleotides: TGTGCCAGCAACCAGCCAGGGACAGCTGGAAACACCATATATTTT. This encodes CASNQPGTAGNTIYF. The chain couples TRBV7-9 to TRBJ1-3, with 7 bases lining up with TRBD1. The CDR3 totals 15 residues. Trimming cost V 7 bases and J 2 bases; bases outside gene matches: 8. CDR1 SEHNR and CDR2 FQNEAQ come from the germline V gene (reference sequence).

The genes are TRBV4-1 and TRBJ1-1, with D tentatively TRBD1 (5 bases). The V end lost 4 bases, the J end lost 6 bases, and 27 bases lay between the germline ends. Germline lookup yields CDR1 MGHRA and CDR2 YSYEKL. This CDR3 has 18 residues. CDR3 loop: CASSRAGGGGARLAEAFF. CDR3 nucleotide sequence: TGCGCCAGCAGCCGCGCGGGGGGAGGTGGTGCTCGTTTAGCTGAAGCTTTCTTT.

J is TRBJ1-6 and V is TRBV7-8; D may be TRBD1 (6 bases). Germline values: CDR1 SGHVS, CDR2 FQNEAQ. V lost 5 bases to trimming and J lost 6 bases, with 8 bases between them. This CDR3 comprises 13 residues. Here the CDR3 DNA reads TGTGCCAGCAGCGACAGGCCTAATTCACCCCTCCACTTT. It encodes CASSDRPNSPLHF. The full variable domain, with the rest looked up from reference TRBV7-8 and TRBJ1-6, is GAGVSQSPRYKVAKRGQDVALRCDPISGHVSLFWYQQALGQGPEFLTYFQNEAQLDKSGLPSDRFFAERPEGSVSTLKIQRTQQEDSAVYLCASSDRPNSPLHFGNGTRLTVT.

The genes are TRBV25-1 and TRBJ2-2; D is unresolved. This CDR3 contains 12 residues. V lost 7 bases and J lost 8, with 11 bases in between. CDR1 is MGHDK, CDR2 SYGVNS, per germline. The CDR3 DNA reads TGTGCCAGCACGCCACGCACTGGGGAGCTGTTTTTT. This gives the protein CASTPRTGELFF.

This clone was counted a few times. V gene TRBV4-1 combines with J gene TRBJ2-7; 8 nucleotides agree with TRBD1. This CDR3 has 15 amino acids. J lost 2 bases, V lost 0 bases, and 3 bases had no gene match. The germline V gene encodes CDR1 MGHRA and CDR2 YSYEKL. The CDR3 protein is CASSQEGQAAYEQYF. In nucleotides, the CDR3 is TGCGCCAGCAGCCAAGAGGGACAGGCTGCCTACGAGCAGTACTTC.

The chain combines TRBV29-1 with TRBJ2-5; 10 bases are shared with TRBD1. CDR1 is SQVTM, CDR2 ANQGSEA, per germline. V was pared by 0 bases and J by 5 bases, with 9 bases of the junction left unmatched. There are 16 residues in the CDR3. Here the CDR3 reads CSVEDRDRGPGETQYF. For the CDR3, the DNA is TGCAGCGTTGAAGATAGAGACAGGGGGCCTGGGGAGACCCAGTACTTC.

This chain links TRBV7-9 with TRBJ1-1; D is unclear. Germline V CDR1 and CDR2: SEHNR, FQNEAQ (reference sequence). This CDR3 contains 15 residues. V lost 4 bases, J lost 2 bases, and 14 bases lay in between. CDR3 DNA sequence: TGTGCCAGCAGCTACCCCCTTGAGGCTAACACTGAAGCTTTCTTT. Protein product: CASSYPLEANTEAFF.

This sequence joins TRBV7-8 and TRBJ1-1, with 7 nucleotides matching TRBD1. This CDR3 has 13 residues. Per the germline V gene, CDR1 is SGHVS and CDR2 is FQNEAQ. Trimming took 5 bases from V and 1 from J; bases not matched to a gene: 1. The CDR3 is CASSGQANTEAFF. The CDR3 nucleotides read TGTGCCAGCAGCGGACAGGCGAACACTGAAGCTTTCTTT. Variable domain in full (rest from reference TRBV7-8 and TRBJ1-1): GAGVSQSPRYKVAKRGQDVALRCDPISGHVSLFWYQQALGQGPEFLTYFQNEAQLDKSGLPSDRFFAERPEGSVSTLKIQRTQQEDSAVYLCASSGQANTEAFFGQGTRLTVV.

V is TRBV4-2 and J is TRBJ2-7; D ambiguous. Trimming removed 0 bases at V and 0 bases at J, with 9 bases between. The CDR3 length is 15 residues. CDR1 is LGHNA, CDR2 YNFKEQ, per germline. In DNA, the CDR3 is TGTGCCAGCAGCCAAGATCAAGCAGGCTCCTACGAGCAGTACTTC. Translating gives CASSQDQAGSYEQYF.

The gene calls are TRBV5-1 and TRBJ2-7; 11 bases agree with TRBD2. This CDR3 spans 15 amino acids. Trimming cost V 3 bases and J 4 bases; bases outside gene matches: 6. Germline values: CDR1 SGHRS, CDR2 YFSETQ. CDR3 coding DNA: TGCGCCAGCAGCTCCTCACTAGCGGGAGCGTACGAGCAGTACTTC. Protein: CASSSSLAGAYEQYF.

The rearrangement uses TRBV6-1 and TRBJ2-5; D might be TRBD2 (5 bases). This CDR3 has 14 residues. Germline values: CDR1 MNHNS, CDR2 SASEGT. With 2 bases removed from V and 6 bases from J, the gap between germline ends came to 13 bases. The CDR3 sequence is CASSERAGIKTQYF. For the CDR3, the DNA is TGTGCCAGCAGTGAACGGGCGGGCATAAAGACCCAGTACTTC.

V and J are TRBV6-2 or TRBV6-3 and TRBJ2-1, with D perhaps matching TRBD2 (6 bases). V was pared by 6 bases and J by 7 bases, with 13 bases between. This CDR3 comprises 13 residues. Germline V CDR1 and CDR2: MNHEY, SVGEGT. The CDR3 protein is CASSGLLRNEQFF. The CDR3 bases are TGTGCCAGCAGCGGACTACTTCGGAATGAGCAGTTCTTC.

This chain links TRBV10-3 with TRBJ1-5; TRBD1 might be the D (5 bases). The CDR3 covers 18 residues. V lost 0 bases to trimming and J lost 2 bases, with 17 bases between them. The germline gives CDR1 ENHRY, CDR2 SYGVKD. In nucleotides, the CDR3 is TGTGCCATCAGTGAGTCGGAGGGACTCCTCACGGGCAATCAGCCCCAGCATTTT. Its protein product is CAISESEGLLTGNQPQHF.

The chain links TRBV29-1 to TRBJ2-1; 7 bases map to TRBD2. CDR1 and CDR2 (germline): SQVTM, ANQGSEA. This CDR3 region has 13 residues. J lost 7 bases, V lost 6 bases, and 9 bases had no gene match. In nucleotides, the CDR3 is TGCAGCGTCGGAACGGGAGGAGGTAATGAGCAGTTCTTC. Residues: CSVGTGGGNEQFF.

This chain connects TRBV10-1 to TRBJ1-3; possibly TRBD1 for D (6 bases). V lost 9 bases, J lost 3 bases, and 15 bases lay in between. The CDR3 has 14 amino acids. The germline V gene encodes CDR1 WNHNN and CDR2 SYGVQD (reference sequence). CDR3 in amino acids: CASRGGRFGNTIYF. CDR3 DNA sequence: TGCGCCAGTAGAGGGGGTCGGTTTGGAAACACCATATATTTT.

A single count supports this clone. The chain is built from TRBV7-2 and TRBJ2-7; 7 bases line up with TRBD1. This CDR3 has 14 residues. Trimming removed 4 bases from V and 2 bases from J; junction bases left unmatched: 5. Germline V gene sequence: CDR1 SGHTA, CDR2 FQGNSA. The CDR3: CASSSETGTYEQYF. CDR3 coding DNA: TGTGCCAGCAGCTCCGAGACAGGGACCTACGAGCAGTACTTC.

The J gene is TRBJ2-3, the V gene TRBV9; D is perhaps TRBD2 (5 bases). The CDR3 runs to 15 residues. Germline CDR1 is SGDLS and CDR2 is YYNGEE. V lost 0 bases, J lost 4 bases, and 12 bases lay in between. In DNA form, the CDR3 reads TGTGCCAGCAGCGTAGACGTGGGAGCCCCAGATACGCAGTATTTT. Amino acids: CASSVDVGAPDTQYF.